This T cell receptor (beta chain) comes out of a study of T-cell memory formation after mild COVID-19. Trimming pared 4 bases from V and 0 bases from J, leaving 12 bases between. Germline CDR1 reads SGHAT; CDR2 reads FQNNGV. This CDR3 has 15 residues. This clonotype occurred a few times. Antigen unknown. Study-wide results and caveats: The study found balanced CD4/CD8 in clones contracting day 15 to 85 and a CD4+ lean in later expanders. Clones which contracted sat mainly in CM and EM if CD4+, and in EMRA if CD8+.

From the 5' RACE reads, TCRdb called clonotypes with MiXCR, one entry per CDR3 protein. This sample has 180,000 or so distinct CDR3 sequences, with roughly 17% found just once. This chain uses TRBV11-2 with TRBJ2-5; unclear D gene. Material: PBMCs or a T cell subset sorted from them (not recorded which). This receptor was identified in an adult woman who had mild COVID-19 (a few samples of this study predate the infection). Cell type and time point are not known. The CDR3 spells CASSSLLRYQETQYF. The CDR3 DNA reads TGTGCCAGCAGCTCACTTCTTAGGTACCAAGAGACCCAGTACTTC.